This T cell receptor (beta chain) emerged from a study of blood T cells in healthy people across ages. Findings of the study overall: Both higher diversity and more naive CD4+ cells marked long-lived donors when set against aged donors. It was not known whether donors were CMV positive (a possible confounder of expanded clonotype changes). Across the age range, TCR beta diversity per million T cells fell in a roughly linear way.

The authors isolated at least 7 million PBMCs per sample. This clonotype was picked up a small number of times. Its antigen is undetermined. Since a much larger clone is just one base distant, this may be a read error. PCR was performed a second time for roughly 6 to 12 cycles using a sample-barcoded 5' primer and a J-beta primer mix. TCRdb re-derived calls from the 5' RACE reads in MiXCR, one entry per CDR3 protein. Of fewer than 2,000,000 distinct CDR3 sequences listed, around 35% were seen once; the top ten hold about 11%. The CDR3 covers 15 residues. Germline CDR1 DFQATT, CDR2 SNEGSKA (reference sequence). Trimming cost V 4 bases and J 7 bases, with 20 bases left between them.

The genes are TRBV20-1 and TRBJ2-4, with D uncertain. This clonotype originated in a woman younger than 45 in good health. The specimen sequenced was blood. Written as DNA, the CDR3 is TGCAGTGCTATACCAAGTCACCAACCCAGCAACATTCAGTACTTC. Its translation is CSAIPSHQPSNIQYF.